This is a list of T cell receptor beta chains from one sample in a study of control samples from healthy donors and cancer patients. Generated by immunoSEQ multiplex PCR, the TCRdb table keeps only in-frame clones and is missing some. The repertoire has about 140,000 clones, about 90% of them found once; the top ten carry under 9%. The sample consisted of blood. The receptor set was obtained from a man between 18 and 29 years old in good health. Both conserved end residues are part of each CDR3. Each record gives: D gene, clone size, J gene, V gene, CDR3 DNA, CDR3 protein. D genes are given only for firm matches. Size tells how often a clone was seen (once, few, many) or the class of an expanded clone, and some rows leave it out.

.	.	TRBJ2-3	TRBV9	TGTGCCAGCAGCCCGTGGACAGTCTCTAGCACAGATACGCAGTATTTT	CASSPWTVSSTDTQYF
.	.	TRBJ2-7	TRBV14	TGTGCCAGCAGCCAAGGAGTTGTAACATACTACGAGCAGTACTTC	CASSQGVVTYYEQYF
.	.	TRBJ1-5	TRBV28	TGTGCCAGCAGTCCCCGGGACGGAAAGAATCAGCCCCAGCATTTT	CASSPRDGKNQPQHF
.	.	TRBJ2-1	TRBV2	TGTGCCAGCAGTGAATTTAGCTCCTACAATGAGCAGTTCTTC	CASSEFSSYNEQFF
TRBD2	.	TRBJ2-3	TRBV11-2	TGTGCCAGCAGCCCGTCTCGGGCGACTAGCGGGGGCCTTACAGATACGCAGTATTTT	CASSPSRATSGGLTDTQYF
TRBD2	.	TRBJ2-7	TRBV5-1	TGCGCCAGCAGCGATACTTCTAGCGGGGCGATGGTTTTGGAGCAGTACTTC	CASSDTSSGAMVLEQYF
.	once	TRBJ2-3	TRBV11-3	TGTGCCAGCAGCTTAGAGGACGGGCGGAGCACAGATACGCAGTATTTT	CASSLEDGRSTDTQYF
.	.	TRBJ1-2	TRBV15	TGTGCCACCAGCAGGGAACCGGCAGATCTTGGCTACACCTTC	CATSREPADLGYTF
TRBD1	.	TRBJ2-2	TRBV7-7	TGTGCCAGCAGCCCTCTGCAGGGGGCGAACACCGGGGAGCTGTTTTTT	CASSPLQGANTGELFF
.	.	TRBJ2-7	TRBV5-1	TGCGCCAGCAGCTTGGAAGGGACAAGCTCCTACGAGCAGTACTTC	CASSLEGTSSYEQYF
.	.	TRBJ2-1	TRBV4-1	TGCGCCAGCAGCCAAGTCGGGGGCGGCTACAATGAGCAGTTCTTC	CASSQVGGGYNEQFF
.	.	TRBJ1-2	TRBV5-4	TGTGCCAGCAGCTTGGGAGTTGTCTATGGCTACACCTTC	CASSLGVVYGYTF
.	.	TRBJ2-1	TRBV5-1	TGCGCCAGCAGCTTAAGTGGGGGGGCCGGGTACAATGAGCAGTTCTTC	CASSLSGGAGYNEQFF
.	.	TRBJ2-1	TRBV4-1	TGCGCCAGCTCACCCAGTCGGGAAAATCTAAAGCAGTTCTTC	CASSPSRENLKQFF
TRBD1	.	TRBJ2-2	TRBV6-4	TGTGCCAGCAGCCCGGGACAGGGAATGGCCGGGGAGCTGTTTTTT	CASSPGQGMAGELFF
TRBD1	.	TRBJ1-6	TRBV11-2	TGTGCCAGCAGCCCTAGAGGGACAGGGGGCTCACCCCTCCACTTT	CASSPRGTGGSPLHF
.	once	TRBJ2-2	TRBV29-1	TGCAGCGTTGAAGAAGGGGCCGGGGAGCTGTTTTTT	CSVEEGAGELFF
.	.	TRBJ2-6	TRBV11-2	TGTGCCAGCAGCTTATTCGGGGGGCCTGGGGCCAACGTCCTGACTTTC	CASSLFGGPGANVLTF
.	.	TRBJ1-1	TRBV30	TGTGCCTGGAGTTCGAAGGGGTCCTTGAACACTGAAGCTTTCTTT	CAWSSKGSLNTEAFF
.	.	TRBJ1-5	TRBV2	TGTGCCAGCAGTGAGGTCCGTCAGCCCCAGCATTTT	CASSEVRQPQHF
.	.	TRBJ2-1	TRBV5-4	TGTGCCAGCAGTACCCGGGACGACCACAATGAGCAGTTCTTC	CASSTRDDHNEQFF
TRBD1	.	TRBJ2-3	TRBV28	TGTGCCAGCAGTTCCACCGGGACAGGGAATCCAGATACGCAGTATTTT	CASSSTGTGNPDTQYF
TRBD1	.	TRBJ1-1	TRBV7-2	TGTGCCAGCAGCCTCCGTAGGACAGGGTCTGAAGCTTTCTTT	CASSLRRTGSEAFF
.	.	TRBJ1-5	TRBV27	TGTGCCAGCAGTTCGCGGTATAGCAATCAGCCCCAGCATTTT	CASSSRYSNQPQHF
.	.	TRBJ1-2	TRBV12-3/TRBV12-4	TGTGCCAGCAGTTTAGACGGTAAATCCGGCTACACCTTC	CASSLDGKSGYTF
.	.	TRBJ1-6	TRBV27	TGTGCCAGCAGTTTTGGGACGGCGGGGGGTCCCCTCCACTTT	CASSFGTAGGPLHF
TRBD1	.	TRBJ2-3	TRBV7-2	TGTGCCAGCAGCTTATGGTGGGGGACAGACACAGATACGCAGTATTTT	CASSLWWGTDTDTQYF
.	.	TRBJ1-5	TRBV4-1	TGCGCCAGCAGCCAAGATCAGGGGTCGGGGCAGCCCCAGCATTTT	CASSQDQGSGQPQHF
.	.	TRBJ2-1	TRBV11-2	TGTGCCAGCAGCCTACAAGGACAAGTCTACAATGAGCAGTTCTTC	CASSLQGQVYNEQFF
.	.	TRBJ2-7	TRBV23-1	TGCGCCAGCAGTAGGGGCTACGAGCAGTACTTC	CASSRGYEQYF
.	.	TRBJ2-2	TRBV11-2	TGTGCCAGCAGCTTAGGGCAGGGACTGGTCACCGGGGAGCTGTTTTTT	CASSLGQGLVTGELFF
TRBD1	.	TRBJ1-1	TRBV28	TGTGCCAGCGACAGGGCTGTGGTGAACACTGAAGCTTTCTTT	CASDRAVVNTEAFF
.	.	TRBJ1-5	TRBV5-4	TGTGCCAGCACCGCAACCGGGACAAGGACCCTTCCTCAGCCCCAGCATTTT	CASTATGTRTLPQPQHF
.	.	TRBJ1-2	TRBV6-1	TGTGCCAGCAGTGAAGCGGCGCCCTATGGCTACACCTTC	CASSEAAPYGYTF
TRBD2	.	TRBJ2-5	TRBV6-2/TRBV6-3	TGTGCCAGCAGTTGGGGAGGGGACGGCCAAGAGACCCAGTACTTC	CASSWGGDGQETQYF
.	.	TRBJ2-5	TRBV9	TGTGCCAGCAGCGTACTGGGGGGCGAGTTCGAGACCCAGTACTTC	CASSVLGGEFETQYF
TRBD1	.	TRBJ1-2	TRBV6-5	TGTGCCAGCAGTCCCGACAGGGACTATGGCTACACCTTC	CASSPDRDYGYTF
TRBD2	once	TRBJ2-5	TRBV29-1	TGCAGCACTGGGCCTAGCGGGGGAGACCAAGAGACCCAGTACTTC	CSTGPSGGDQETQYF
TRBD1	.	TRBJ1-2	TRBV25-1	TGTGCCAGCAGTGCCTCCGGGACAGGTTATGGCTACACCTTC	CASSASGTGYGYTF
.	.	TRBJ1-6	TRBV11-2	TGTGCCAGCAGCTTAGATTCGGGGAACCGGACACCCCTCCACTTT	CASSLDSGNRTPLHF
.	.	TRBJ1-2	TRBV7-9	TGTGCCAGCAGCTTAGAGTTCGACCGGGGCTACACCTTC	CASSLEFDRGYTF
.	.	TRBJ1-5	TRBV27	TGTGCCAGCTGGGCCCTAAATCAGCCCCAGCATTTT	CASWALNQPQHF
.	.	TRBJ2-3	TRBV6-1	TGTGCCAGCAGTGAAGTTGGAGATACGCAGTATTTT	CASSEVGDTQYF
.	.	TRBJ1-4	TRBV18	TGTGCCAGCTCACCAGACAGGTGGGGAGAAAAACTGTTTTTT	CASSPDRWGEKLFF
.	.	TRBJ1-1	TRBV19	TGTGCCAGTAGCTGGGATCAGGGGAACACTGAAGCTTTCTTT	CASSWDQGNTEAFF
TRBD1	.	TRBJ2-7	TRBV5-1	TGCGCCAGCAGCAGGGAACAGGGGACCTCGACCCTAGAGCAGTACTTC	CASSREQGTSTLEQYF
TRBD1	once	TRBJ1-6	TRBV6-5	TGTGCCAGCAGTTACTTGACAGGGTCTTACTCACCCCTCCACTTT	CASSYLTGSYSPLHF
TRBD2	.	TRBJ2-2	TRBV6-5	TGTGCCAGCAGTTACTCGGGGGGGTTGGACACCGGGGAGCTGTTTTTT	CASSYSGGLDTGELFF
.	.	TRBJ1-2	TRBV6-1	TGTGCCAGCAGTGAGATAGTGGGCCCCGACTATGGCTACACCTTC	CASSEIVGPDYGYTF
.	.	TRBJ2-7	TRBV7-2	TGTGCCAGCAGCCTCAGTGCAGTGTTCCCTGGAGAGCAGTACTTC	CASSLSAVFPGEQYF
.	.	TRBJ2-4	TRBV27	TGTGCCAGCAGTTTATTTGCCAAAAACATTCAGTACTTC	CASSLFAKNIQYF
.	.	TRBJ1-1	TRBV27	TGTGCCAGCAGTTTGGGGACCTTGGGGAACACTGAAGCTTTCTTT	CASSLGTLGNTEAFF
.	.	TRBJ1-2	TRBV9	TGTGCCAGCAGCCCCCACACCGGGGGTAACTATGGCTACACCTTC	CASSPHTGGNYGYTF
.	.	TRBJ2-3	TRBV3-1/TRBV3-2	TGTGCCAGCAGCCAAGAGGTGGGGGCGGGATTAGATACGCAGTATTTT	CASSQEVGAGLDTQYF
TRBD1	.	TRBJ2-7	TRBV19	TGTGCCAGTAGTATAGATGGGACAGGGGTCTACGAGCAGTACTTC	CASSIDGTGVYEQYF
.	once	TRBJ1-2	TRBV5-1	TGCGCCAGCAGCTTGATGATTTCAGGGAACTATGGCTACACCTTC	CASSLMISGNYGYTF
.	few	TRBJ1-1	TRBV18	TGTGCCAGCTCACCACTGGAGAACACTGAAGCTTTCTTT	CASSPLENTEAFF
.	.	TRBJ2-1	TRBV4-2	TGTGCCAGCAGCCAAGATCAACCGACGAGCGATGAGCAGTTCTTC	CASSQDQPTSDEQFF
.	.	TRBJ1-6	TRBV25-1	TGTGCCAGCAGTGAATTCGCGGGCTTAGTTAATTCACCCCTCCACTTT	CASSEFAGLVNSPLHF